Presented here are 25 T cell receptor beta chains from one specimen sequenced in a study of regulatory T cells in long-lasting Graves disease. Investigators prepared the TCR beta libraries by applying iRepertoire HTBI primers and Arm-PCR of CDR3 regions. TCRdb processed the multiplex PCR reads anew with MiXCR; each CDR3 protein has one entry. The table includes approximately 440,000 distinct CDR3 sequences, about a sixth detected once. The time point denotes: newly diagnosed GD, antithyroid drugs for less than 3 months. Extracted RNA from PBMCs served as the source of the TCR library. In addition, the sample was reused for a study of T cells in Graves' hyperthyroidism and ophthalmopathy.

Sequences were derived from peripheral blood mononuclear cells (PBMCs), sampled at new diagnosis, from a patient treated with antithyroid drugs. All receptors derive from a man in his forties with Graves disease.

This clonotype was picked up a small number of times. This chain joins TRBV12-3 or TRBV12-4 and TRBJ1-2; possibly TRBD1 for D (5 bases). Trimming stripped 6 bases from V and 0 bases from J, with 17 bases between. CDR3 length equals 16 residues. The CDR3 DNA reads TGTGCCAGCAGAGACCCGGGGGTACGATCTAACTATGGCTACACCTTC. Protein: CASRDPGVRSNYGYTF.

This clonotype was detected only a few times. V gene TRBV29-1 combines with J gene TRBJ2-3, with D unclear. This CDR3 contains 12 residues. Between the trimmed V and J ends, which lost 3 bases and 0 bases, there was a span of 4 bases. Germline loops: CDR1 SQVTM, CDR2 ANQGSEA. DNA of the CDR3: TGCAGCGTTGACAGAAGCACAGATACGCAGTATTTT. This encodes CSVDRSTDTQYF.

This chain links TRBV28 with TRBJ2-7; tentative D call: TRBD2 (6 bases). CDR1 is MDHEN and CDR2 is SYDVKM in the germline V gene. V shed 4 bases and J shed 3 bases, with 10 bases lying between them. The CDR3 has 13 residues. CDR3 nucleotides: TGTGCCAGCAGTTCCGGAGGGGACTACGAGCAGTACTTC. Amino acid sequence: CASSSGGDYEQYF. Supplemented by reference TRBV28 and TRBJ2-7, the full variable domain reads DVKVTQSSRYLVKRTGEKVFLECVQDMDHENMFWYRQDPGLGLRLIYFSYDVKMKEKGDIPEGYSVSREKKERFSLILESASTNQTSMYLCASSSGGDYEQYFGPGTRLTVT.

The chain employs TRBV30 and TRBJ2-1, with 7 bases lining up with TRBD2. V lost 2 bases to trimming and J lost 7 bases; unmatched junction nucleotides: 8. This CDR3 spans 14 amino acids. Per the germline V gene, CDR1 is GTSNPN and CDR2 is SVGIG (reference sequence). CDR3 region: CAWSHLSGMNEQFF. The DNA of the CDR3 is TGTGCCTGGAGTCATTTAAGCGGGATGAATGAGCAGTTCTTC. Full variable domain (missing parts from reference TRBV30 and TRBJ2-1): SQTIHQWPATLVQPVGSPLSLECTVEGTSNPNLYWYRQAAGRGLQLLFYSVGIGQISSEVPQNLSASRPQDRQFILSSKKLLLSDSGFYLCAWSHLSGMNEQFFGPGTRLTVL.

This clonotype was counted ten times or more. The J gene is TRBJ2-1, the V gene TRBV27, with D perhaps matching TRBD1 or TRBD2 (5 bases each). The CDR3 runs to 15 residues. V gave up 3 bases and J gave up 7 bases, with 16 bases separating them. Per the germline V gene, CDR1 is MNHEY and CDR2 is SMNVEV (reference sequence). In DNA form, the CDR3 reads TGTGCCAGCAGTTTTGTATCGTTGGGGACGAATGAGCAGTTCTTC. Protein product: CASSFVSLGTNEQFF.

This clonotype was found many times. The rearrangement uses TRBV12-3 or TRBV12-4 and TRBJ1-6, with 10 bases aligning to TRBD1. Trimming at V came to 6 bases and at J to 4 bases, leaving 12 bases not matched to a gene. The CDR3 consists of 18 residues. The CDR3 protein is CASSIYGPGQGYNSPLHF. The CDR3 nucleotides are TGTGCCAGCAGCATTTACGGTCCGGGACAGGGGTATAATTCACCCCTCCACTTT.

Ten or more counts support this clonotype. The CDR3 DNA is TGTGCCAGCGGAATAGGCGGGTACGAGCAGTACTTC. This translates into CASGIGGYEQYF. This rearrangement joins TRBV6-2 or TRBV6-3 to TRBJ2-7; D perhaps matches TRBD2 (5 bases). Trimming removed 8 bases at V and 4 bases at J, with 12 bases between. CDR1 is MNHEY, CDR2 SVGEGT, per germline. The CDR3 length is 12 residues.

This clonotype appeared a few times. The chain uses TRBV12-5 and TRBJ2-5; possibly TRBD1 for D (7 bases). The CDR3 is 13 amino acids. Trimming removed 5 bases at V and 4 bases at J, with 11 bases between. Germline CDR1 is LGHNT and CDR2 is FRNRAP. CDR3 sequence: CASGQGGLETQYF. The CDR3 nucleotides are TGTGCTAGTGGTCAGGGGGGTTTAGAGACCCAGTACTTC.

This clonotype was seen at least ten times. The chain is built from TRBV20-1 and TRBJ2-7; possible D gene TRBD1, 6 bases. The CDR3 is 12 amino acids. Germline values: CDR1 DFQATT, CDR2 SNEGSKA (reference sequence). V shed 3 bases and J shed 3 bases, with 9 bases lying between them. The CDR3 DNA sequence: TGCAGTGCTAGGGTGGGACACTACGAGCAGTACTTC. This codes for CSARVGHYEQYF.

There are a few counts of this clonotype. This chain joins TRBV3-1 and TRBJ2-3, with 14 bases that match TRBD2. The CDR3 sequence is 16 residues long. Germline CDR1 reads LGHDT; CDR2 reads YNNKEL (reference sequence). The ends lost 2 bases at V and 4 bases at J; junction bases unmatched: 2. CDR3 in amino acids: CASSQRLAGGPDTQYF. The CDR3, as DNA: TGTGCCAGCAGCCAAAGACTAGCGGGAGGGCCAGATACGCAGTATTTT.

This clonotype has a count of ten or more. V is TRBV7-9 and J is TRBJ2-2; 7 nucleotides line up with TRBD1. Germline V gene sequence: CDR1 SEHNR, CDR2 FQNEAQ (reference sequence). V lost 6 bases to trimming and J lost 1 base; unmatched junction nucleotides: 5. The CDR3 length is 15 residues. Here the CDR3 reads CASRSGTVNTGELFF. CDR3 bases: TGTGCCAGCAGATCCGGGACAGTGAACACCGGGGAGCTGTTTTTT.

This clonotype was observed many times. The V and J genes are TRBV28 and TRBJ1-1; TRBD1 is a possible D gene (6 bases). The V gene's germline CDR1 is MDHEN and CDR2 SYDVKM. The V gene lost 3 bases and the J gene lost 5 bases, with 16 bases spanning the gap. The CDR3 runs to 15 residues. The DNA of the CDR3 is TGTGCCAGCAGTTTTCCCCCGACAGGAGGAACTGAAGCTTTCTTT. Translation gives CASSFPPTGGTEAFF.

This clonotype has at least ten counts. The chain employs TRBV11-2 and TRBJ1-1, with D possibly being TRBD1 (5 bases). The CDR3 length is 14 residues. V was cut by 6 bases and J by 0 bases, with 11 bases left in between. CDR1 is SGHAT and CDR2 is FQNNGV in the germline V gene. The CDR3 coding sequence is TGTGCCAGCAGTTCGACGGGGGTGAACACTGAAGCTTTCTTT. Its translation: CASSSTGVNTEAFF.

A word on this clonotype: A far more abundant clone sits one base away, making this likely a read error. No conserved phenylalanine or tryptophan is present at the end of the CDR3, so a read error is the likely explanation. The chain recombines TRBV7-2 with TRBJ2-1, with 7 bases aligning to TRBD2. Per germline, CDR1 SGHTA and CDR2 FQGNSA. V was clipped by 6 bases and J by 0 bases; unmatched bases: 2. The length of the CDR3 is 14 residues. This CDR3 reads CASRPGGSYNEQFS. For the CDR3, the DNA is TGTGCCAGCAGGCCGGGAGGCTCCTACAATGAGCAGTTCTCC.

This clonotype came up many times. This sequence joins TRBV3-1 and TRBJ1-1, with unresolved D. Germline loops: CDR1 LGHDT, CDR2 YNNKEL (reference sequence). Trimming removed 2 bases from V and 5 bases from J, with 6 bases in between. CDR3 length equals 12 residues. For the CDR3, the DNA is TGTGCCAGCAGCCAAATTGGGACTGAAGCTTTCTTT. Its translation: CASSQIGTEAFF.

This clonotype has at least ten counts. The rearrangement links TRBV28 to TRBJ2-4, with 7 bases aligning to TRBD1. The CDR3 runs to 14 residues. Trimming took 8 bases from V and 8 from J; bases not matched to a gene: 12. Germline V gene lookup returns CDR1 MDHEN and CDR2 SYDVKM. CDR3 residues: CASGRTGSIYIQYF. The CDR3 coding sequence is TGTGCCAGCGGTCGGACAGGCTCGATATACATTCAGTACTTC.

This clonotype has just a few counts. The chain joins TRBV20-1 to TRBJ2-1, with a tentative D call TRBD2 (5 bases). V lost 5 bases to trimming and J lost 10 bases, with 12 bases between them. Germline V gene data show CDR1 as DFQATT and CDR2 as SNEGSKA (reference sequence). The CDR3 is 11 residues long. In DNA, the CDR3 is TGCAGTGCTCCGGGGTTGGGCGAGCAGTTCTTC. Translated, it gives CSAPGLGEQFF.

This clonotype was detected many times. This rearrangement joins TRBV7-6 to TRBJ1-3, with 8 bases lining up with TRBD1. This CDR3 has 14 residues. Germline CDR1 is SGHVS and CDR2 is FNYEAQ. V lost 3 bases and J lost 9; bases outside the gene matches: 7. The CDR3 DNA reads as TGTGCCAGCAGCTTCCTACCGACAGGGGCCACCATATATTTT. It specifies CASSFLPTGATIYF.

There are many counts of this clonotype. The chain has TRBV20-1 and TRBJ2-5; tentative D call: TRBD2 (5 bases). V was clipped by 1 base and J by 4 bases, with 16 bases between them. This CDR3 is built from 15 residues. Germline V lookup: CDR1 DFQATT, CDR2 SNEGSKA (reference sequence). The CDR3 DNA reads TGCAGTGCTAGAGCGGGAAGATGGGGTGGAGAGACCCAGTACTTC. Its protein product is CSARAGRWGGETQYF.

Many counts were recorded for this clonotype. The chain joins TRBV20-1 to TRBJ2-7; 9 bases match TRBD1. Trimming removed 2 bases from V and 7 bases from J; junction bases left unmatched: 9. The CDR3 runs 14 residues. The germline V gene has CDR1 DFQATT and CDR2 SNEGSKA (reference sequence). The chain's CDR3 is CSARSGTGLGEQYF. DNA for the CDR3: TGCAGTGCTAGATCCGGGACAGGGCTGGGTGAGCAGTACTTC.

The rearrangement uses TRBV12-3 or TRBV12-4 and TRBJ1-5; D is unclear. V lost 3 bases and J 7 bases, leaving 10 bases between the germline ends. The CDR3 spans 13 residues. The CDR3 DNA sequence: TGTGCCAGCAGTTTTAGGTCTGGGCAGCCCCAGCATTTT. Amino acids: CASSFRSGQPQHF.

This chain links TRBV29-1 with TRBJ2-3; D unresolved. CDR1 and CDR2 from the germline V gene are SQVTM and ANQGSEA. The length of the CDR3 is 13 residues. The V gene lost 7 bases and the J gene lost 2 bases, with 13 bases spanning the gap. CDR3 in DNA: TGCAGCGCGGGCAGTGGGAACACAGATACGCAGTATTTT. This translates into CSAGSGNTDTQYF.

At least ten counts were recorded for this clonotype. The J gene is TRBJ2-1, the V gene TRBV7-3, with TRBD1 identical over 7 bases. Germline-derived CDR1 and CDR2 are SGHTA and FQGTGA. CDR3 length equals 17 residues. Germline trimming cut 3 bases from V and 2 bases from J; bases unmatched to any gene: 10. CDR3 coding DNA: TGTGCCAGCAGCTTGATAGGGGGCCGAAGCACCTACAATGAGCAGTTCTTC. This sequence encodes CASSLIGGRSTYNEQFF.

This clonotype was recorded at least ten times. The J gene is TRBJ2-5, the V gene TRBV28, with TRBD1 identical over 7 bases. The V segment lost 5 bases and the J segment 1 base; nucleotides outside the gene matches: 19. Looked up from germline, CDR1 is MDHEN and CDR2 is SYDVKM. The CDR3 totals 19 residues. DNA for the CDR3: TGTGCCAGCAGTACCTATAAACCTATACCGGGACAGTCCCAAGAGACCCAGTACTTC. It codes for CASSTYKPIPGQSQETQYF.

This clonotype was recorded at least ten times. The V and J genes are TRBV2 and TRBJ2-7, with 14 nucleotides matching TRBD2. The CDR3 runs 17 residues. Unmatched junction bases numbered 6, after V lost 5 bases and J lost 0 bases. Per the germline V gene, CDR1 is SNHLY and CDR2 is FYNNEI. In DNA, the CDR3 is TGTGCCAGCAGTTCCGGACTAGCGGGAGGTACCTCCTACGAGCAGTACTTC. Translating gives CASSSGLAGGTSYEQYF.